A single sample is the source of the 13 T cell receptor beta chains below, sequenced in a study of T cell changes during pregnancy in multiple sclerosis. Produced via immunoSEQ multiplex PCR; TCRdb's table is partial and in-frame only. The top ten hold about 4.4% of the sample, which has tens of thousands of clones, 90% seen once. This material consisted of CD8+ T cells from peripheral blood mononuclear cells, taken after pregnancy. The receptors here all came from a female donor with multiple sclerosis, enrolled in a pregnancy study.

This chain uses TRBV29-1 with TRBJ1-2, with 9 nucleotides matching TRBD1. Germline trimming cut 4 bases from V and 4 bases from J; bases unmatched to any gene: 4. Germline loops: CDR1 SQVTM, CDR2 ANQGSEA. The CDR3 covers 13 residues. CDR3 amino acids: CSVVLGQGYGYTF. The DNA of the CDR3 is TGCAGCGTTGTTTTGGGACAGGGCTATGGCTACACCTTC.

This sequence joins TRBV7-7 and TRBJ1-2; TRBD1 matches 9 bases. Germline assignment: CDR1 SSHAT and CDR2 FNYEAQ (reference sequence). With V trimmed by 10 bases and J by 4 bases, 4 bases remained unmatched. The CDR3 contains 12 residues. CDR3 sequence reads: CAIDRGAYGYTF. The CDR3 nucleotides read TGTGCCATAGACAGGGGGGCCTATGGCTACACCTTC.

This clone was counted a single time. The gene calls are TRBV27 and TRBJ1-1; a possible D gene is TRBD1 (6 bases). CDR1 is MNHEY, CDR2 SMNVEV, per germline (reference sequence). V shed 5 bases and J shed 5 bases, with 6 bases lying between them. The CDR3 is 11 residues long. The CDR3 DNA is TGTGCCAGCAGTACAGGGACTGAAGCTTTCTTT. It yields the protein CASSTGTEAFF.

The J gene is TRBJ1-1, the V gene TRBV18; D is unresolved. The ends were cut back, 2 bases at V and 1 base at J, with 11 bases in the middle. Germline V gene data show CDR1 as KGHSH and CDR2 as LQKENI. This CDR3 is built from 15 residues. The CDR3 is CASSPNWWANTEAFF. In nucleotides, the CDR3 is TGTGCCAGCTCACCAAATTGGTGGGCGAACACTGAAGCTTTCTTT.

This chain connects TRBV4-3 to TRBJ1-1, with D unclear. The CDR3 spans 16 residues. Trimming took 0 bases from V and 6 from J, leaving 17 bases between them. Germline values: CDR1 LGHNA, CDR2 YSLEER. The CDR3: CASSQDRAINSAEAFF. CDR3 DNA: TGCGCCAGCAGCCAAGATCGCGCTATAAACTCGGCTGAAGCTTTCTTT.

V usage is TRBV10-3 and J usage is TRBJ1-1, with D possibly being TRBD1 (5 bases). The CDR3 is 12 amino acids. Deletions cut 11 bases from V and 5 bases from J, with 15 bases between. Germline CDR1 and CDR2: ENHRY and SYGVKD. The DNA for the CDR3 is TGTGCCGTGAGAACGGGGGAGACTGAAGCTTTCTTT. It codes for CAVRTGETEAFF.

The CDR3 region has the DNA TGCGCCAGCAGCCAAGAAGCGGCAGATACGCAGTATTTT. Translated, it gives CASSQEAADTQYF. The chain combines TRBV4-3 with TRBJ2-3, with D perhaps TRBD2 (5 bases). V was cut by 0 bases and J by 4 bases, with 5 bases left in between. The germline V gene encodes CDR1 LGHNA and CDR2 YSLEER. The CDR3 totals 13 residues.

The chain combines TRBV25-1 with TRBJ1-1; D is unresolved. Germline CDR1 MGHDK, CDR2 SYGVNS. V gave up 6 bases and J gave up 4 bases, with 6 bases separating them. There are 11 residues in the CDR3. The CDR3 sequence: CASREVTEAFF. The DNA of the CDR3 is TGTGCCAGCAGGGAGGTCACTGAAGCTTTCTTT.

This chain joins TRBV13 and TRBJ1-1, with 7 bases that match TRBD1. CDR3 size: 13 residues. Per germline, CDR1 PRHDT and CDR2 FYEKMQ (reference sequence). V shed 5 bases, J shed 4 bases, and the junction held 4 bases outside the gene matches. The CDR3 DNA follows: TGTGCCAGCAGCGGAGGGGGCGGCACTGAAGCTTTCTTT. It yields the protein CASSGGGGTEAFF.

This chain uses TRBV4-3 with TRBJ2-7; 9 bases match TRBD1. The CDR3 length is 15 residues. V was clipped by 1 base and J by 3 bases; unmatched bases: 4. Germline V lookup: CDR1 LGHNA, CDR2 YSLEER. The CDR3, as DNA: TGCGCCAGCAGCCAAGGGACAGGGGACGTCTACGAGCAGTACTTC. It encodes CASSQGTGDVYEQYF.

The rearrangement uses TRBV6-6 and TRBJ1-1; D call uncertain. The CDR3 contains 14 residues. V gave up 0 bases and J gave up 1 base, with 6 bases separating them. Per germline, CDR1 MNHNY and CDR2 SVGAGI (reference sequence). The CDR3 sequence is CASSYSDWNTEAFF. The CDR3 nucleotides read TGTGCCAGCAGTTACTCCGACTGGAACACTGAAGCTTTCTTT.

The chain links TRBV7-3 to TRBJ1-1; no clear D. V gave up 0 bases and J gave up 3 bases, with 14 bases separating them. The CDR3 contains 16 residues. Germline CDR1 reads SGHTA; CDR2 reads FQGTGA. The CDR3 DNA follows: TGTGCCAGCAGCTTAACGTCGAGCGACGGATACACTGAAGCTTTCTTT. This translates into CASSLTSSDGYTEAFF.

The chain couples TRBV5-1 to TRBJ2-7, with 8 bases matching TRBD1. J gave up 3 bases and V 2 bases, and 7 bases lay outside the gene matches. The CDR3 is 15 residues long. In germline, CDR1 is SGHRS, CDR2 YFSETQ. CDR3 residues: CASSFYPGQGYEQYF. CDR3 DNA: TGCGCCAGCAGCTTCTACCCCGGACAGGGCTACGAGCAGTACTTC.